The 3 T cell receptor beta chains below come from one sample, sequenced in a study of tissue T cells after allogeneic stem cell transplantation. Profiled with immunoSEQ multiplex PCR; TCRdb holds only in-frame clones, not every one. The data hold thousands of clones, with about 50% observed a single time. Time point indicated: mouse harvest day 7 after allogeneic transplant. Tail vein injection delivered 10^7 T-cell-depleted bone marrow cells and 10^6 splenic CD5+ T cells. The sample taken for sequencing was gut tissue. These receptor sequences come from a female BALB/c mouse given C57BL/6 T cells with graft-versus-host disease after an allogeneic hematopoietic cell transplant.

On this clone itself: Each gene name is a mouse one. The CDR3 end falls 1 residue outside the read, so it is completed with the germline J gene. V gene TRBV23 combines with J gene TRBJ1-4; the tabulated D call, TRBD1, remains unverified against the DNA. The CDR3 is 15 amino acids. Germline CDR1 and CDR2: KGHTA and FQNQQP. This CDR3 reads CSSSQPGQGNERLFF. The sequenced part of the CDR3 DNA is TGCTCCAGCAGTCAACCGGGACAGGGGAACGAAAGATTATTT.

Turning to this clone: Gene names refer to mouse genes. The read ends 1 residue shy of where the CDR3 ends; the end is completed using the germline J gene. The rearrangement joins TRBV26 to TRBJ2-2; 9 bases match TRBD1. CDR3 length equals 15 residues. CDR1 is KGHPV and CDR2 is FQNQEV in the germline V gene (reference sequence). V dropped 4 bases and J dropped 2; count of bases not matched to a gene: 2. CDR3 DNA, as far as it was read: TGTGCCAGCAGTCGGGACAGGGCCAACACCGGGCAGCTCTAC. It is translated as CASSRDRANTGQLY. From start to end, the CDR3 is CASSRDRANTGQLYF.

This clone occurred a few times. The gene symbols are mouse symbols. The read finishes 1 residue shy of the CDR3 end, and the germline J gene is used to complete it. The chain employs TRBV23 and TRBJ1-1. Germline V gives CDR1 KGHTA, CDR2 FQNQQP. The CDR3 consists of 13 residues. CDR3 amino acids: CSSSQSPNTEVFF. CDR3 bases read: TGCTCCAGCAGTCAATCCCCAAACACAGAAGTCTTC.